This T cell receptor (beta chain) was obtained from a study of cytomegalovirus exposure and HLA in healthy donors. With 2 bases removed from V and 9 bases from J, the gap between germline ends came to 8 bases. Germline lookup yields CDR1 SNHLY and CDR2 FYNNEI. CDR3 length: 12 residues. 60 Vbeta and 13 Jbeta primers were used in PCR. The data were produced by immunoSEQ multiplex PCR, yet TCRdb's version contains in-frame clones alone and is incomplete. The sample includes fewer than 65,000 clones, 70% to 80% seen only once; the top ten take 2.5% to 4%. Study-level findings and limits: A classifier reportedly called cytomegalovirus status with high sensitivity and specificity. Several top significant clusters appeared, in a later analysis, to be linked to common viral pathogens.

As concerns this clone: As yet, its antigen is unknown.

The chain combines TRBV2 with TRBJ2-1, with D hard to call. This clonotype was obtained from a woman in her thirties or forties in good health and CMV-seropositive. The sequenced sample consisted of PBMCs. DNA for the CDR3: TGTGCCAGCAGTGAAAAAACAGCTGAGCAGTTCTTC. It is translated as CASSEKTAEQFF. The variable domain in full, completed from reference TRBV2 and TRBJ2-1, reads EPEVTQTPSHQVTQMGQEVILRCVPISNHLYFYWYRQILGQKVEFLVSFYNNEISEKSEIFDDQFSVERPDGSNFTLKIRSTKLEDSAMYFCASSEKTAEQFFGPGTRLTVL.